Listed here is a single TCR beta chain. The antigen remains unidentified. The read halts 3 residues ahead of the CDR3 end, with the missing end drawn from the germline J gene. Libraries were prepared by immunoSEQ multiplex PCR; TCRdb keeps only in-frame clonotypes and omits some of them. The sample holds more than 30,000 clones. This record comes from a study of T cells in women clearing cervical HPV infection. The CDR3 has 14 residues. Trimming shortened V by 1 base and J by 2 bases, and 6 bases separated the two germline ends. Per germline, CDR1 LNHDA and CDR2 SQIVND (reference sequence). Regarding the study as a whole: Controls had more TRBV6-7 (approximately 0.15%) than cases (about 0.11%).

This TCR was sampled from a woman aged 18-70 years with a cervical HPV16 infection that either progressed to CIN3+ or cleared (not recorded which). Sequenced sample: blood buffy coat. This sequence joins TRBV19 and TRBJ1-3, with unresolved D. The CDR3 protein is CASSIGATGNTIYF. The covered CDR3 bases are TGTGCCAGTAGTATAGGGGCAACTGGAAACACC.